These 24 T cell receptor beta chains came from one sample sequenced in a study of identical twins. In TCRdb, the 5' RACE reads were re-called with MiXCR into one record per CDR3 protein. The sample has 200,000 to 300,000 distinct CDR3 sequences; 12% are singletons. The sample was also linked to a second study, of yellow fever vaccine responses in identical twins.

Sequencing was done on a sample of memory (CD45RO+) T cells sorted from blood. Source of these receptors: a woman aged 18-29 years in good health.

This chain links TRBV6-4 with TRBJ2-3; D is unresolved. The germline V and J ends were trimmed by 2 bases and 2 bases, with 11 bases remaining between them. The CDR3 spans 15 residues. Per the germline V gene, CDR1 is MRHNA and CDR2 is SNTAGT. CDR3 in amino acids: CASSDRVDNTDTQYF. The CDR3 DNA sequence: TGTGCCAGCAGTGACCGGGTCGACAACACAGATACGCAGTATTTT.

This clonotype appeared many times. The CDR3 nucleotides read TGCAGTGCCACCGGGACTAGCGATGTCGAGCAGTACTTC. Protein product: CSATGTSDVEQYF. The chain links TRBV20-1 to TRBJ2-7; 10 bases align to TRBD2. The length of the CDR3 is 13 residues. Germline trimming cut 6 bases from V and 6 bases from J; bases unmatched to any gene: 8. From germline, CDR1 is DFQATT and CDR2 SNEGSKA (reference sequence).

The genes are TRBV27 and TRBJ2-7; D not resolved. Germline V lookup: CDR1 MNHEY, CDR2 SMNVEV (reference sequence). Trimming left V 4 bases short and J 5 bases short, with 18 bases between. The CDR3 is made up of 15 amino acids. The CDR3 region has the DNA TGTGCCAGCAGTTCACGGACCCTTGTGTGCGACGAGCAGTACTTC. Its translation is CASSSRTLVCDEQYF.

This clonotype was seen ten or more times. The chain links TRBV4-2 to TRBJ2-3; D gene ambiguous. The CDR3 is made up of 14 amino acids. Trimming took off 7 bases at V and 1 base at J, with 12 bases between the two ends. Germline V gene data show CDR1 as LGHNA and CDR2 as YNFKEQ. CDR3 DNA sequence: TGTGCCAGCACAAAAGAGGCCGGCACAGATACGCAGTATTTT. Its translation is CASTKEAGTDTQYF.

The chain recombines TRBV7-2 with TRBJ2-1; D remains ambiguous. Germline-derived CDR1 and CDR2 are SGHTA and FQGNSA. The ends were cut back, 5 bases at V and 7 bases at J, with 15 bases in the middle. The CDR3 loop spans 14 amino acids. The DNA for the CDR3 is TGTGCCAGCAGCCCCCCGAAAGAGTTGAATGAGCAGTTCTTC. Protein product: CASSPPKELNEQFF.

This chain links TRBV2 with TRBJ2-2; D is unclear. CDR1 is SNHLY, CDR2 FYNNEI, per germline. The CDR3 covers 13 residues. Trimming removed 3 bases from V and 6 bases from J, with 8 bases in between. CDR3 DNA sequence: TGTGCCAGCAGTGATTCAAGGTCCGGGGAGCTGTTTTTT. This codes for CASSDSRSGELFF.

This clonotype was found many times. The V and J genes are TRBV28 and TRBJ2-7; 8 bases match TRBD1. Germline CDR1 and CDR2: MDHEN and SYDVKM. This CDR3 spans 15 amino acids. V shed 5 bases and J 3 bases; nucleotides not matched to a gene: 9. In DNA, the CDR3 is TGTGCCAGCAGTCTCCCCGGGACAGGCTACTACGAGCAGTACTTC. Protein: CASSLPGTGYYEQYF.

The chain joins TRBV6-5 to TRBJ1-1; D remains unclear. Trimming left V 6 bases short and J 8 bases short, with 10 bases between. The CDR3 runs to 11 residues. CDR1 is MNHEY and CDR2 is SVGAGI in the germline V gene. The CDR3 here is CASRKEGEAFF. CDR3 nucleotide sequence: TGTGCCAGCAGGAAGGAAGGCGAAGCTTTCTTT.

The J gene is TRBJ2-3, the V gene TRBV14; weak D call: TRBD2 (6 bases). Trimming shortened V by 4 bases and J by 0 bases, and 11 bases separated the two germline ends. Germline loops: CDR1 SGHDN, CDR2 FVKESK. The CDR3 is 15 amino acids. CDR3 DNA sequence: TGTGCCAGCAGCCGTCCGGGACTTAGCACAGATACGCAGTATTTT. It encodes CASSRPGLSTDTQYF.

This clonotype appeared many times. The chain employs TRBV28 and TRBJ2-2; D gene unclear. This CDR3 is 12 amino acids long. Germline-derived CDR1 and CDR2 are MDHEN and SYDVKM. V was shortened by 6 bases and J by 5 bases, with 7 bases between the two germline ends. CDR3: CASSPRTGELFF. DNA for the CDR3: TGTGCCAGCAGCCCCCGTACCGGGGAGCTGTTTTTT.

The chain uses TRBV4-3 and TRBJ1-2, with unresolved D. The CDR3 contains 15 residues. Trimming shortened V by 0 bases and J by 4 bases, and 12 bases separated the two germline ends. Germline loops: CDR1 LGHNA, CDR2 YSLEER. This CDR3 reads CASSQDYEILYGYTF. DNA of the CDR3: TGCGCCAGCAGCCAAGATTACGAGATCCTCTATGGCTACACCTTC.

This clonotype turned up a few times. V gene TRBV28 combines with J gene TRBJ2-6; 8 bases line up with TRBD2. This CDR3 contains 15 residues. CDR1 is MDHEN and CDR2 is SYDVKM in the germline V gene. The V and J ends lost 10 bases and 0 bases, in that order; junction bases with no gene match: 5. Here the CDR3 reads CATQAGGSGANVLTF. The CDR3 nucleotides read TGTGCCACACAGGCGGGGGGCTCTGGGGCCAACGTCCTGACTTTC.

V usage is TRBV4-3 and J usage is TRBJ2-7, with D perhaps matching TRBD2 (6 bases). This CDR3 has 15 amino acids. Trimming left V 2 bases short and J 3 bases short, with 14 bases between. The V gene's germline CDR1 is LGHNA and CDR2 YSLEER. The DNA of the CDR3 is TGCGCCAGCAGCCAATCCGATAGCGGACACTACGAGCAGTACTTC. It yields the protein CASSQSDSGHYEQYF.

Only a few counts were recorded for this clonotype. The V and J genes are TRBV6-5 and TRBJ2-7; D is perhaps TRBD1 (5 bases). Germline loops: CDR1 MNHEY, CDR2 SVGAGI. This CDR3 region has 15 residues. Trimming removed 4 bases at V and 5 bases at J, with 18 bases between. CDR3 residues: CASSSNQGLRNEQYF. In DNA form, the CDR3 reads TGTGCCAGCAGTTCCAACCAGGGCCTGCGGAACGAGCAGTACTTC.

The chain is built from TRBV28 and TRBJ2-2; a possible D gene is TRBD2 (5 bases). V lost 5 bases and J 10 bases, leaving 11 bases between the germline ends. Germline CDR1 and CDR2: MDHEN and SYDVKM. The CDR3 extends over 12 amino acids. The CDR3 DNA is TGTGCCAGCAGTACCACGGAGGCGGAGCTGTTTTTT. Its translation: CASSTTEAELFF.

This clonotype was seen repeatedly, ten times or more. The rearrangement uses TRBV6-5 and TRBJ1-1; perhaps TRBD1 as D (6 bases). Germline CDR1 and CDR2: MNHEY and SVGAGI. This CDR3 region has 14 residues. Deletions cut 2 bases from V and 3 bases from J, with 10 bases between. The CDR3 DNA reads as TGTGCCAGCAGTTACGCAGGGGAGGACACTGAAGCTTTCTTT. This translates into CASSYAGEDTEAFF.

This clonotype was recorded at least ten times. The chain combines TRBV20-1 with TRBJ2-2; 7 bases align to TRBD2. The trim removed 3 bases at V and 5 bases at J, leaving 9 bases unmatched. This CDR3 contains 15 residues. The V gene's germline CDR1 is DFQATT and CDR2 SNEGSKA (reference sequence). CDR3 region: CSARSGGRETGELFF. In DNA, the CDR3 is TGCAGTGCTAGGTCGGGCGGGAGAGAGACCGGGGAGCTGTTTTTT.

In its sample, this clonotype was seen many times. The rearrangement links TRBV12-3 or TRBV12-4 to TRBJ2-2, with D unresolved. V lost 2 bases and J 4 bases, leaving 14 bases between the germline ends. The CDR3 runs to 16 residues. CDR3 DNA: TGTGCCAGCAGTTTAATGGCTGGGGTGGTCACCGGGGAGCTGTTTTTT. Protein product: CASSLMAGVVTGELFF.

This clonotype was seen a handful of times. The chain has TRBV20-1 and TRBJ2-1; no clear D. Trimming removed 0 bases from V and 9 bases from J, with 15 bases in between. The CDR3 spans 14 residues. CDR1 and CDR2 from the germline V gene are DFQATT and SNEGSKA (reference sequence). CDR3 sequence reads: CSARDFAVTFEQFF. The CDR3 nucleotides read TGCAGTGCTAGAGATTTTGCGGTAACCTTTGAGCAGTTCTTC.

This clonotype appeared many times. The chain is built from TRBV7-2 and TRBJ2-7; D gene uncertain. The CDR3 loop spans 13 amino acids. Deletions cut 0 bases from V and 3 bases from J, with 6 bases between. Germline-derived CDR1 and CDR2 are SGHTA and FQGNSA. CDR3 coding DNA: TGTGCCAGCAGCTTAGCAGCTTACTACGAGCAGTACTTC. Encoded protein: CASSLAAYYEQYF.

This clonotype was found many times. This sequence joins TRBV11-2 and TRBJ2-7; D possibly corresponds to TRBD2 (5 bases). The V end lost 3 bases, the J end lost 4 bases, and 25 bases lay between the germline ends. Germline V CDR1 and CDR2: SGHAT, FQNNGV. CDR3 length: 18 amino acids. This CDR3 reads CASSLGSWSRTRGYEQYF. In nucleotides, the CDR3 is TGTGCCAGCAGCTTGGGATCGTGGAGCAGGACCCGCGGGTACGAGCAGTACTTC.

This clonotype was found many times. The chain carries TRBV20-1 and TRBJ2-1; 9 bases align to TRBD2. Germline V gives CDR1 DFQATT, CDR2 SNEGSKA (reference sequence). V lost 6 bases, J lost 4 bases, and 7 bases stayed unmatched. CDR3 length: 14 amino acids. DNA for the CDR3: TGCAGTGCGGTCAGCGGGGGGTTTTACAATGAGCAGTTCTTC. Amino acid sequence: CSAVSGGFYNEQFF.

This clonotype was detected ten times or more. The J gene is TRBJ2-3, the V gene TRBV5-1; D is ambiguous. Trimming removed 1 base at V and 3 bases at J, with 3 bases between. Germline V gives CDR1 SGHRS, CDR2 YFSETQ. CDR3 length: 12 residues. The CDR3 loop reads CASSLPTDTQYF. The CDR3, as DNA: TGCGCCAGCAGCTTGCCAACAGATACGCAGTATTTT.

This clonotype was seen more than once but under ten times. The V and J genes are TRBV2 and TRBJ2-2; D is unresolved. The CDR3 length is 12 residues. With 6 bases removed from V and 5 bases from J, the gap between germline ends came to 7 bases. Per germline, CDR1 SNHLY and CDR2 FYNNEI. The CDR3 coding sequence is TGTGCCAGCAGGGTTGAAACCGGGGAGCTGTTTTTT. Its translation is CASRVETGELFF.